This T cell receptor beta chain was sequenced for a study of blood T cell repertoires in COVID-19. Original methodology: Estimation of nucleated cell counts was performed using reference gene primer amplification. Some clones are missing from TCRdb's copy, which holds only in-frame ones; the method was immunoSEQ multiplex PCR. D and trimming were read from the DNA, whereas the V and J calls and clone size are those reported in that table. The sample contains about 400,000 clones, roughly 90% of which appear only once. Trimming cost V 3 bases and J 4 bases, with 13 bases left between them. The germline gives CDR1 MRHNA, CDR2 SNTAGT. The CDR3 contains 15 residues.

This receptor was taken from a man aged 35 to 55 with acute or convalescent COVID-19. V is TRBV6-4 and J is TRBJ2-1; D is ambiguous. The sequenced sample was peripheral blood. CDR3 in amino acids: CASSEVLPQYNEQFF. The CDR3 nucleotides read TGTGCCAGCAGTGAAGTGCTCCCACAATACAATGAGCAGTTCTTC.